The rows below give T cell receptor beta chains drawn from one sample of a study of blood T cell repertoires in COVID-19. Data came from immunoSEQ multiplex PCR; TCRdb stores just in-frame clones and leaves some out. The sample contains some 270,000 clones, around nine tenths of which appear only once. Sequencing was done on a sample of peripheral blood. These receptors were collected from a man aged 45-60 years with acute or convalescent COVID-19. The CDR3 runs from the conserved cysteine through the conserved F or W. The order of the fields is clone size, J gene, D gene, V gene, CDR3 protein, CDR3 DNA. D genes are given only for firm matches. Expanded clones get a size class; other rows say once, few or many, or leave the size out.

clone_size: -; j_call: TRBJ2-2; d_call: -; v_call: TRBV2; cdr3_aa: CASSEQEDIGELFF; cdr3_nt: TGTGCCAGCAGTGAGCAGGAAGATATCGGGGAGCTGTTTTTT
clone_size: -; j_call: TRBJ2-7; d_call: -; v_call: TRBV6-5; cdr3_aa: CASSPDYSSSYEQYF; cdr3_nt: TGTGCCAGCAGTCCAGACTACAGTTCATCCTACGAGCAGTACTTC
clone_size: -; j_call: TRBJ2-7; d_call: -; v_call: TRBV19; cdr3_aa: CASSPTGGRGSYEQYF; cdr3_nt: TGTGCCAGTAGTCCAACGGGGGGCAGGGGATCCTACGAGCAGTACTTC
clone_size: -; j_call: TRBJ2-1; d_call: -; v_call: TRBV7-6; cdr3_aa: CASSSQGGQSPNEQFF; cdr3_nt: TGTGCCAGCAGCTCTCAGGGGGGACAGAGTCCGAATGAGCAGTTCTTC
clone_size: -; j_call: TRBJ2-3; d_call: TRBD2; v_call: TRBV10-3; cdr3_aa: CAISGKRGSTDTQYF; cdr3_nt: TGTGCCATCAGCGGAAAGCGGGGCTCCACAGATACGCAGTATTTT
clone_size: -; j_call: TRBJ1-5; d_call: TRBD1; v_call: TRBV27; cdr3_aa: CASSAQGGQPQHF; cdr3_nt: TGTGCCAGCAGTGCCCAGGGGGGTCAGCCCCAGCATTTT
clone_size: -; j_call: TRBJ1-1; d_call: TRBD1; v_call: TRBV29-1; cdr3_aa: CSAGQGTGEAFF; cdr3_nt: TGCAGCGCGGGACAGGGGACCGGTGAAGCTTTCTTT
clone_size: -; j_call: TRBJ2-7; d_call: -; v_call: TRBV5-1; cdr3_aa: CASSPPSVHSYEQYF; cdr3_nt: TGCGCCAGCAGCCCCCCTAGCGTGCACTCCTACGAGCAGTACTTC
clone_size: -; j_call: TRBJ1-5; d_call: TRBD1; v_call: TRBV6-6; cdr3_aa: CASSNPGQGNQPQHF; cdr3_nt: TGTGCCAGCAGCAACCCGGGACAGGGGAATCAGCCCCAGCATTTT
clone_size: -; j_call: TRBJ2-1; d_call: TRBD2; v_call: TRBV12-5; cdr3_aa: CASGSWGGGAQASYNEQFF; cdr3_nt: TGTGCTAGTGGCTCCTGGGGCGGGGGGGCCCAGGCTTCCTACAATGAGCAGTTCTTC
clone_size: -; j_call: TRBJ1-5; d_call: -; v_call: TRBV11-2; cdr3_aa: CASATDSNQPQHF; cdr3_nt: TGTGCCAGTGCGACAGATAGCAATCAGCCCCAGCATTTT
clone_size: -; j_call: TRBJ1-2; d_call: -; v_call: TRBV29-1; cdr3_aa: CSVESQGNGYTF; cdr3_nt: TGCAGCGTTGAGTCGCAGGGTAATGGCTACACCTTC
clone_size: -; j_call: TRBJ2-5; d_call: -; v_call: TRBV5-1; cdr3_aa: CASSYPGEETQYF; cdr3_nt: TGCGCCAGCAGCTATCCAGGGGAAGAGACCCAGTACTTC
clone_size: once; j_call: TRBJ2-3; d_call: -; v_call: TRBV2; cdr3_aa: CATSVSTDTQYF; cdr3_nt: TGTGCCACCTCCGTATCCACAGATACGCAGTATTTT
clone_size: -; j_call: TRBJ2-3; d_call: -; v_call: TRBV5-1; cdr3_aa: CASSLPTGHSDTQYF; cdr3_nt: TGCGCCAGCAGCTTACCTACAGGACATTCAGATACGCAGTATTTT
clone_size: once; j_call: TRBJ1-2; d_call: -; v_call: TRBV6-6; cdr3_aa: CASKAGDGYTF; cdr3_nt: TGTGCCAGCAAAGCAGGGGACGGCTACACCTTC
clone_size: -; j_call: TRBJ2-1; d_call: -; v_call: TRBV27; cdr3_aa: CASSLWGRGDEQFF; cdr3_nt: TGTGCCAGCAGTTTATGGGGAAGGGGCGATGAGCAGTTCTTC
clone_size: -; j_call: TRBJ1-1; d_call: TRBD1; v_call: TRBV7-9; cdr3_aa: CASSPQGAYTEAFF; cdr3_nt: TGTGCCAGCAGCCCACAGGGGGCATACACTGAAGCTTTCTTT
clone_size: -; j_call: TRBJ1-5; d_call: TRBD1; v_call: TRBV19; cdr3_aa: CASSGGTVSNQPQHF; cdr3_nt: TGTGCCAGTAGTGGGGGGACAGTTAGCAATCAGCCCCAGCATTTT
clone_size: -; j_call: TRBJ1-5; d_call: -; v_call: TRBV4-2; cdr3_aa: CASSQDQYREDQPQHF; cdr3_nt: TGTGCCAGCAGCCAAGATCAGTACCGGGAAGATCAGCCCCAGCATTTT
clone_size: -; j_call: TRBJ1-5; d_call: -; v_call: TRBV28; cdr3_aa: CASSLGGAGNQPQHF; cdr3_nt: TGTGCCAGCAGTTTAGGAGGGGCGGGGAATCAGCCCCAGCATTTT
clone_size: few; j_call: TRBJ2-4; d_call: TRBD2; v_call: TRBV7-3; cdr3_aa: CASSPGTSGAQIQYF; cdr3_nt: TGTGCCAGCAGCCCCGGGACTAGCGGGGCGCAGATTCAGTACTTC
clone_size: -; j_call: TRBJ1-5; d_call: -; v_call: TRBV30; cdr3_aa: CAWSARSNQPQHF; cdr3_nt: TGTGCCTGGAGTGCCAGATCCAATCAGCCCCAGCATTTT
clone_size: -; j_call: TRBJ1-2; d_call: -; v_call: TRBV25-1; cdr3_aa: CASSYSRGHYGYTF; cdr3_nt: TGTGCCAGCAGTTATAGCAGGGGCCACTATGGCTACACCTTC
clone_size: -; j_call: TRBJ2-3; d_call: -; v_call: TRBV7-3; cdr3_aa: CASSPVPGGTDTQYF; cdr3_nt: TGTGCCAGCAGCCCGGTCCCGGGGGGCACAGATACGCAGTATTTT
clone_size: once; j_call: TRBJ1-1; d_call: -; v_call: TRBV29-1; cdr3_aa: CSVDRGGTEAFF; cdr3_nt: TGCAGCGTTGACCGAGGGGGCACTGAAGCTTTCTTT
clone_size: -; j_call: TRBJ1-2; d_call: -; v_call: TRBV6-5; cdr3_aa: CASRGGNGYTF; cdr3_nt: TGTGCCAGCAGGGGGGGAAATGGCTACACCTTC
clone_size: -; j_call: TRBJ1-1; d_call: -; v_call: TRBV18; cdr3_aa: CASSPGEGIVGTEAFF; cdr3_nt: TGTGCCAGCTCACCGGGTGAGGGAATCGTCGGCACTGAAGCTTTCTTT
clone_size: few; j_call: TRBJ1-1; d_call: -; v_call: TRBV6-5; cdr3_aa: CASRPTRRGNTEAFF; cdr3_nt: TGTGCCAGCAGGCCTACGAGACGGGGGAACACTGAAGCTTTCTTT
clone_size: -; j_call: TRBJ1-1; d_call: -; v_call: TRBV12-5; cdr3_aa: CASGFNKDSYTEAFF; cdr3_nt: TGTGCTAGTGGTTTTAATAAGGACAGCTACACTGAAGCTTTCTTT
clone_size: -; j_call: TRBJ2-2; d_call: -; v_call: TRBV3-1/TRBV3-2; cdr3_aa: CASSLEVGGELFF; cdr3_nt: TGTGCCAGCAGCCTCGAGGTTGGCGGGGAGCTGTTTTTT
clone_size: -; j_call: TRBJ1-1; d_call: -; v_call: TRBV15; cdr3_aa: CATSRPLTGSNTEAFF; cdr3_nt: TGTGCCACCAGCAGACCATTAACAGGTTCGAACACTGAAGCTTTCTTT
clone_size: -; j_call: TRBJ1-6; d_call: -; v_call: TRBV29-1; cdr3_aa: CSVAGGDNSPLHF; cdr3_nt: TGCAGCGTTGCGGGGGGGGATAATTCACCCCTCCACTTT
clone_size: -; j_call: TRBJ1-3; d_call: -; v_call: TRBV10-3; cdr3_aa: CAIRSQGRSGNTIYF; cdr3_nt: TGTGCCATCAGGTCACAGGGCCGCTCTGGAAACACCATATATTTT
clone_size: -; j_call: TRBJ1-2; d_call: TRBD1; v_call: TRBV25-1; cdr3_aa: CASSDRDRGHGYTF; cdr3_nt: TGTGCCAGCAGTGACCGGGACAGGGGACATGGCTACACCTTC
clone_size: -; j_call: TRBJ2-5; d_call: -; v_call: TRBV5-4; cdr3_aa: CASSLPSQGETQYF; cdr3_nt: TGTGCCAGCAGCTTGCCCTCACAGGGAGAGACCCAGTACTTC
clone_size: -; j_call: TRBJ1-1; d_call: TRBD1; v_call: TRBV3-1/TRBV3-2; cdr3_aa: CASSQLTGTGDTEAFF; cdr3_nt: TGTGCCAGCAGCCAACTGACCGGGACAGGGGATACTGAAGCTTTCTTT
clone_size: once; j_call: TRBJ1-1; d_call: TRBD1; v_call: TRBV15; cdr3_aa: CATSTGQGFEAFF; cdr3_nt: TGTGCCACCAGCACCGGACAGGGCTTTGAAGCTTTCTTT
clone_size: once; j_call: TRBJ2-5; d_call: -; v_call: TRBV11-2; cdr3_aa: CASSPGVVASRMETQYF; cdr3_nt: TGTGCCAGCAGCCCCGGGGTAGTCGCATCCCGGATGGAGACTCAGTACTTC
clone_size: -; j_call: TRBJ2-5; d_call: TRBD2; v_call: TRBV5-1; cdr3_aa: CASSLETSGGPRYF; cdr3_nt: TGCGCCAGCAGCTTGGAGACTAGCGGGGGACCTCGTTACTTC
clone_size: -; j_call: TRBJ2-5; d_call: -; v_call: TRBV3-1/TRBV3-2; cdr3_aa: CASSQRHLQETQYF; cdr3_nt: TGTGCCAGCAGCCAACGACACCTCCAAGAGACCCAGTACTTC
clone_size: -; j_call: TRBJ2-1; d_call: -; v_call: TRBV14; cdr3_aa: CASSPTHYNEQFF; cdr3_nt: TGTGCCAGCAGCCCTACCCACTACAATGAGCAGTTCTTC
clone_size: -; j_call: TRBJ2-7; d_call: -; v_call: TRBV30; cdr3_aa: CAWSSGGPYEQYF; cdr3_nt: TGTGCCTGGAGTTCAGGGGGGCCCTACGAGCAGTACTTC
clone_size: -; j_call: TRBJ1-3; d_call: -; v_call: TRBV19; cdr3_aa: CASSTPPVEGNTIYF; cdr3_nt: TGTGCCAGTAGTACCCCCCCGGTGGAGGGAAACACCATATATTTT
clone_size: once; j_call: TRBJ2-3; d_call: TRBD1; v_call: TRBV5-1; cdr3_aa: CASSLAGQGGVADTQYF; cdr3_nt: TGCGCCAGCAGCTTGGCCGGACAGGGTGGTGTAGCAGATACGCAGTATTTT